This section outlines one T cell receptor (beta chain) sequence together with its context. Its antigen is not known. Germline values: CDR1 SGHKS, CDR2 YYEKEE (reference sequence). The CDR3 extends over 15 amino acids. With 6 bases removed from V and 0 bases from J, the gap between germline ends came to 15 bases. The data were obtained in a study of glioma-infiltrating T cells after dendritic cell vaccination. Study at large: Three intradermal dendritic cell vaccine injections were given every two weeks. Broader study findings: Higher pretreatment TIL content predicted longer progression-free time and survival.

Primers: 60 V beta forward and 13 J beta reverse. Profiling relied on immunoSEQ multiplex PCR, and the TCRdb table lists in-frame clones only, not all of them. The table shows about 110,000 clones, with 85% to 90% occurring only once. Stated time point: after dendritic cell vaccination, including at tumor progression/relapse. PBMC sampling occurred before vaccination, two weeks after the third dose, and at progression. This TCR was recovered from a human donor with glioblastoma. The material sequenced was blood, taken after dendritic cell vaccination. The chain has TRBV5-5 and TRBJ1-2; D unclear. CDR3 DNA sequence: TGTGCCAGCAACATGCGATTGCAGGCTAACTATGGCTACACCTTC. It is translated as CASNMRLQANYGYTF.